These T cell receptor beta chains were read from a single sample in a study of post-analysis software for immune sequencing data. TCRdb fed the PCR reads into MiXCR, producing one record per CDR3 protein. This table holds about 540,000 distinct CDR3 sequences, approximately 31% found once. The material sequenced was blood. Every receptor here comes from a girl aged 2-17 years with multiple sclerosis. CDR3s include the opening cysteine and the closing phenylalanine or tryptophan.

CDR3 protein | J gene | V gene
CASSRRGPEAFF | TRBJ1-1 | TRBV6-6
CASSGMTSGSETQYF | TRBJ2-5 | TRBV6-5
CASSQGDNLANVLTF | TRBJ2-6 | TRBV3-1
CASSPGRTYEQYF | TRBJ2-7 | TRBV5-1
CASPRTGDRWDEQFF | TRBJ2-1 | TRBV6-1
CASSYRSGGDNTGELFF | TRBJ2-2 | TRBV6-5
CSVGLTVADTQYF | TRBJ2-3 | TRBV29-1
CATRVPYTDTQYF | TRBJ2-3 | TRBV6-5
CASSSIQGVEAFF | TRBJ1-1 | TRBV12-3/TRBV12-4
CASSYSAGDYNEQFF | TRBJ2-1 | TRBV6-5
CASSLVRGGKETQYF | TRBJ2-5 | TRBV7-2
CATSDPPSGDNEQFF | TRBJ2-1 | TRBV24-1
CSARDIGFEDIQYF | TRBJ2-4 | TRBV20-1
CASLRGELNEQFF | TRBJ2-1 | TRBV2
CSGLGQLNTEAFF | TRBJ1-1 | TRBV29-1
CASSPGTRFDNEQFF | TRBJ2-1 | TRBV5-6
CSARDGGVFYEQYF | TRBJ2-7 | TRBV20-1
CSVTWGHGSTELFF | TRBJ1-4 | TRBV29-1
CASSPQGLAANNEQFF | TRBJ2-1 | TRBV18
CASSPRTESFEKLFF | TRBJ1-4 | TRBV5-1
CSAAGFTDTQYF | TRBJ2-3 | TRBV20-1
CASSLVADLFYEQYF | TRBJ2-7 | TRBV7-2
CSAGRGGGGSTDTQYF | TRBJ2-3 | TRBV29-1
CSLRTGTENAEAFF | TRBJ1-1 | TRBV20-1
CASSPGTGGEPQHF | TRBJ1-5 | TRBV6-5
CSANRWTSGSFDTQYF | TRBJ2-3 | TRBV20-1
CSVERLRETQYF | TRBJ2-5 | TRBV29-1
CASSLGGMFYEQYF | TRBJ2-7 | TRBV27
CSAESRVRENTGELFF | TRBJ2-2 | TRBV20-1
CASSSSPGLAYEQYF | TRBJ2-7 | TRBV11-2
CASRRSTTGPNTEAFF | TRBJ1-1 | TRBV11-2
CASLTSGAYNEQFF | TRBJ2-1 | TRBV2
CASSQVRDRAQETQYF | TRBJ2-5 | TRBV4-1
CSVLSDRGSGYTF | TRBJ1-2 | TRBV29-1
CASSPGAGGEHEKLFF | TRBJ1-4 | TRBV5-1
CASKARGGADTQYF | TRBJ2-3 | TRBV12-3/TRBV12-4
CASTPEPARDPYEQYF | TRBJ2-7 | TRBV7-9
CASSLTSGGADTQYF | TRBJ2-3 | TRBV7-8
CSVGQAGELFF | TRBJ2-2 | TRBV29-1
CASSPPGRINQPQHF | TRBJ1-5 | TRBV7-8
CATSDPTGRDYNEQFF | TRBJ2-1 | TRBV24-1
CASSPDLGTEHGTDTQYF | TRBJ2-3 | TRBV7-9
CSAKMRPTNQPQHF | TRBJ1-5 | TRBV20-1
CATTGGDAYGYTF | TRBJ1-2 | TRBV2
CRIEGDRAYGYTF | TRBJ1-2 | TRBV20-1
CATSDPPGTGVQETQYF | TRBJ2-5 | TRBV24-1